The 27 T cell receptor beta chains below were found in one sample sequenced in a study of cytomegalovirus exposure and HLA in healthy donors. PCR involved 60 Vbeta and 13 Jbeta primers. Only in-frame clones appear in the TCRdb table, and some are missing; sequencing was by immunoSEQ multiplex PCR. In the table there are fewer than 250,000 clones, over 80% of which are singletons. Sequencing was performed on PBMCs. Receptor source: a woman in her forties or fifties in good health and CMV-seropositive.

Comment on this clone: Its ends do not fully match the called genes, so a read error is possible. The chain has TRBV7-9 and TRBJ2-2, with unresolved D. The CDR3 runs to 15 residues. The germline V gene has CDR1 SEHNR and CDR2 FQNEAQ (reference sequence). The CDR3 DNA follows: TGTTCCAGCAGTTCGACACATACGAACACCGGGGAGCTGTTTTTT. Translation: CSSSSTHTNTGELFF.

The chain is built from TRBV15 and TRBJ2-3; TRBD1 aligns across 9 bases. The CDR3 contains 14 residues. V was pared by 8 bases and J by 5 bases, with 8 bases of the junction left unmatched. Germline CDR1 LNHNV, CDR2 YYDKDF (reference sequence). The CDR3 DNA is TGTGCCACCGGATACCACAGGGGGCAAGATACGCAGTATTTT. This sequence encodes CATGYHRGQDTQYF.

The chain has TRBV27 and TRBJ1-1, with TRBD1 identical over 7 bases. J was trimmed by 8 bases and V by 5 bases; bases with no gene match: 8. The CDR3 sequence is 13 residues long. Germline V CDR1 and CDR2: MNHEY, SMNVEV (reference sequence). This CDR3 is CASSPLWTGEAFF. The CDR3 DNA is TGTGCCAGCAGTCCCCTATGGACAGGAGAAGCTTTCTTT.

The rearrangement links TRBV6-5 to TRBJ1-6; 9 nucleotides agree with TRBD1. The V gene's germline CDR1 is MNHEY and CDR2 SVGAGI. The CDR3 is 15 amino acids. The ends lost 4 bases at V and 7 bases at J; junction bases unmatched: 5. CDR3 DNA: TGTGCCAGCAGTTCCAGCGACAGGGGGAATTCACCCCTCCACTTT. Amino acids: CASSSSDRGNSPLHF.

This rearrangement joins TRBV18 to TRBJ1-5; tentative D call: TRBD1 (6 bases). V gave up 4 bases and J gave up 4 bases, with 14 bases separating them. The length of the CDR3 is 15 residues. Germline lookup yields CDR1 KGHSH and CDR2 LQKENI. This CDR3 reads CASSLTKQGNQPQHF. The CDR3 DNA is TGTGCCAGCTCACTCACTAAACAGGGAAATCAGCCCCAGCATTTT.

The rearrangement joins TRBV11-2 to TRBJ1-2; unclear D gene. Germline assignment: CDR1 SGHAT and CDR2 FQNNGV. V lost 5 bases, J lost 8 bases, and 15 bases lay in between. CDR3 length equals 13 residues. CDR3 amino acids: CASSPAEGQGYTF. CDR3 sequence (DNA): TGTGCCAGCAGCCCCGCGGAGGGTCAGGGCTACACCTTC.

A few counts support this clone. The rearrangement joins TRBV4-1 to TRBJ1-1, with D hard to call. The ends were cut back, 2 bases at V and 1 base at J, with 5 bases in the middle. The V gene's germline CDR1 is MGHRA and CDR2 YSYEKL. This CDR3 is built from 13 residues. The CDR3 sequence: CASSQRGNTEAFF. The CDR3 coding sequence is TGCGCCAGCAGCCAACGAGGGAACACTGAAGCTTTCTTT.

This clone was counted a few times. The chain combines TRBV6-1 with TRBJ1-1; no definite D call. The CDR3 has 14 residues. Germline V lookup: CDR1 MNHNS, CDR2 SASEGT. The V and J ends lost 2 bases and 7 bases respectively, with 14 bases between them. The CDR3 nucleotides are TGTGCCAGCAGTGAACCGGTGTGGGAGATTGAAGCTTTCTTT. Its translation is CASSEPVWEIEAFF.

The V and J genes are TRBV4-1 and TRBJ1-1; 7 positions match TRBD1. This CDR3 is built from 14 residues. Germline lookup yields CDR1 MGHRA and CDR2 YSYEKL. After removal of 5 bases from V and 3 bases from J, the junction contained 6 bases not matched to a gene. The CDR3 region has the DNA TGCGCCAGCAGCACTCGTACAGGGGACACTGAAGCTTTCTTT. It is translated as CASSTRTGDTEAFF.

The chain has TRBV6-1 and TRBJ1-3, with unresolved D. There are 17 residues in the CDR3. Germline-derived CDR1 and CDR2 are MNHNS and SASEGT. V gave up 2 bases and J gave up 3 bases, with 17 bases separating them. The CDR3 DNA follows: TGTGCCAGCAGTGAATTTTCCCGTTATACGGGTGGAAACACCATATATTTT. Protein sequence: CASSEFSRYTGGNTIYF.

This clone was counted a single time. V and J are TRBV10-3 and TRBJ2-7; a weak D match, TRBD2 (6 bases). This CDR3 is 14 amino acids long. V was shortened by 0 bases and J by 5 bases, with 11 bases between the two germline ends. Germline-derived CDR1 and CDR2 are ENHRY and SYGVKD. CDR3 residues: CAISESLGTHEQYF. The DNA of the CDR3 is TGTGCCATCAGTGAGTCTTTAGGGACTCACGAGCAGTACTTC.

The chain combines TRBV19 with TRBJ1-5; no clear D gene. The germline V and J ends were trimmed by 3 bases and 1 base, with 10 bases remaining between them. Germline assignment: CDR1 LNHDA and CDR2 SQIVND (reference sequence). This CDR3 spans 15 amino acids. The CDR3 DNA reads TGTGCCAGTAGTATCGTTGGCCAGAGCAATCAGCCCCAGCATTTT. It codes for CASSIVGQSNQPQHF.

V is TRBV30 and J is TRBJ1-5, with TRBD1 identical over 7 bases. Germline V lookup: CDR1 GTSNPN, CDR2 SVGIG (reference sequence). The junction had 5 bases not matched to a gene; V was cut back by 0 bases and J by 0 bases. The CDR3 is made up of 16 amino acids. This CDR3 is CAWSVGTAYSNQPQHF. The CDR3 DNA reads TGTGCCTGGAGTGTTGGGACAGCTTATAGCAATCAGCCCCAGCATTTT.

This clone appeared a single time. This rearrangement joins TRBV9 to TRBJ2-3; no reliable D call. The CDR3 has 14 residues. CDR1 and CDR2 from the germline V gene are SGDLS and YYNGEE. The V end lost 0 bases, the J end lost 2 bases, and 7 bases lay between the germline ends. The CDR3: CASSVEPSTDTQYF. The CDR3 DNA is TGTGCCAGCAGCGTAGAGCCGTCCACAGATACGCAGTATTTT.

The chain employs TRBV25-1 and TRBJ1-5; possibly TRBD1 for D (5 bases). The CDR3 loop spans 14 amino acids. CDR1 MGHDK and CDR2 SYGVNS come from the germline V gene. V was clipped by 2 bases and J by 3 bases, with 8 bases between them. The CDR3 region is CASSEGGDNQPQHF. The CDR3 DNA reads as TGTGCCAGCAGTGAAGGGGGGGACAATCAGCCCCAGCATTTT.

Here the CDR3 DNA reads TGTGCCAGCAGCCAAGGGGACAGGGTAAACTATGGCTACACCTTC. Translated: CASSQGDRVNYGYTF. The V and J genes are TRBV4-2 and TRBJ1-2; 9 nucleotides agree with TRBD1. V shed 1 base and J 2 bases; nucleotides not matched to a gene: 2. Germline assignment: CDR1 LGHNA and CDR2 YNFKEQ. The CDR3 length is 15 residues.

The chain couples TRBV18 to TRBJ2-3, with D unclear. The CDR3 is 13 amino acids. From germline, CDR1 is KGHSH and CDR2 LQKENI. Deletions cut 5 bases from V and 3 bases from J, with 9 bases between. CDR3 in amino acids: CASSSRLTDTQYF. The CDR3, as DNA: TGTGCCAGCTCATCCCGTTTGACAGATACGCAGTATTTT.

This clone was found once. The chain recombines TRBV18 with TRBJ1-1, with 7 bases fitting TRBD1. The CDR3 covers 13 residues. The trim removed 3 bases at V and 8 bases at J, leaving 6 bases unmatched. CDR1 is KGHSH, CDR2 LQKENI, per germline. CDR3 sequence reads: CASSPLDRTEAFF. The CDR3 bases are TGTGCCAGCTCACCGCTGGACAGGACAGAAGCTTTCTTT.

V usage is TRBV11-2 and J usage is TRBJ2-7; 7 bases are a match to TRBD2. CDR3 length: 18 residues. Per the germline V gene, CDR1 is SGHAT and CDR2 is FQNNGV. The V segment lost 5 bases and the J segment 4 bases; nucleotides outside the gene matches: 20. CDR3 nucleotides: TGTGCCAGCAGCCCCCTTACGTACGGAGCGGGGAGGCGTTACGAGCAGTACTTC. It codes for CASSPLTYGAGRRYEQYF.

The chain carries TRBV15 and TRBJ1-1; D ambiguous. CDR3 size: 15 residues. Germline V gene lookup returns CDR1 LNHNV and CDR2 YYDKDF (reference sequence). Trimming left V 1 base short and J 5 bases short, with 14 bases between. In DNA, the CDR3 is TGTGCCACCAGCAGAGCTACTCGGGGAGGGACTGAAGCTTTCTTT. This encodes CATSRATRGGTEAFF.

In the case of this clone: The same CDR3 arises from other DNA sequences in this sample as well. The rearrangement uses TRBV6-5 and TRBJ2-1, with D hard to call. The CDR3 is 15 amino acids. V lost 5 bases to trimming and J lost 0 bases, with 11 bases between them. Germline values: CDR1 MNHEY, CDR2 SVGAGI. The CDR3 is CASSRDSSSYNEQFF. CDR3 in DNA: TGTGCCAGCAGTCGTGACTCAAGCTCCTACAATGAGCAGTTCTTC.

CDR3 sequence reads: CAWSRGRGSPLHF. Written as DNA, the CDR3 is TGTGCCTGGAGCCGGGGTAGAGGATCACCCCTCCACTTT. The chain carries TRBV30 and TRBJ1-6; D remains unclear. Germline lookup yields CDR1 GTSNPN and CDR2 SVGIG (reference sequence). Deletions cut 3 bases from V and 10 bases from J, with 13 bases between. CDR3 length: 13 amino acids.

The gene calls are TRBV28 and TRBJ1-1; a weak D match, TRBD1 (6 bases). V was trimmed by 4 bases and J by 4 bases, leaving 13 bases between them. Germline CDR1 is MDHEN and CDR2 is SYDVKM. This CDR3 region has 14 residues. The CDR3 coding sequence is TGTGCCAGCAGTTCCCACAGGGAGTTCACTGAAGCTTTCTTT. Its protein product is CASSSHREFTEAFF.

This chain joins TRBV5-4 and TRBJ1-2; D not certain. The CDR3 is 12 amino acids. Trimming left V 3 bases short and J 8 bases short, with 11 bases between. Germline-derived CDR1 and CDR2 are SGHNT and YYREEE (reference sequence). The CDR3 loop is CASSSGLDGYTF. The CDR3 region has the DNA TGTGCCAGCAGCTCCGGACTGGACGGCTACACCTTC. Based on the CDR3 plus reference TRBV5-4 and TRBJ1-2, the full variable domain is ETGVTQSPTHLIKTRGQQVTLRCSSQSGHNTVSWYQQALGQGPQFIFQYYREEENGRGNFPPRFSGLQFPNYSSELNVNALELDDSALYLCASSSGLDGYTFGSGTRLTVV.

This clone is a singleton in its sample. The chain is built from TRBV5-4 and TRBJ2-2, with TRBD2 matching 11 bases. Trimming cost V 0 bases and J 6 bases; bases outside gene matches: 4. Germline V CDR1 and CDR2: SGHNT, YYREEE (reference sequence). CDR3 length: 16 amino acids. The CDR3 protein is CASSLDLGLAAGELFF. In DNA form, the CDR3 reads TGTGCCAGCAGCTTGGATTTGGGACTAGCGGCCGGGGAGCTGTTTTTT.

V usage is TRBV30 and J usage is TRBJ1-5; D is uncertain. Germline V gene lookup returns CDR1 GTSNPN and CDR2 SVGIG (reference sequence). The V end lost 0 bases, the J end lost 3 bases, and 9 bases lay between the germline ends. The CDR3 extends over 14 amino acids. CDR3 sequence reads: CAWSVHRDNQPQHF. The CDR3 nucleotides read TGTGCCTGGAGTGTACACAGAGACAATCAGCCCCAGCATTTT.

The count of this clone is one. V and J are TRBV28 and TRBJ1-2; D is ambiguous. Trimming pared 8 bases from V and 2 bases from J, leaving 9 bases between. The CDR3 contains 12 residues. Germline CDR1 and CDR2: MDHEN and SYDVKM. The CDR3 bases are TGTGCCAGCTCCCCGGGGAACTATGGCTACACCTTC. The encoded protein is CASSPGNYGYTF.